Here is one T cell receptor beta chain with its context. Its antigen remains unidentified. Patients with chemo-refractory metastatic non-small-cell lung cancer received focal radiation plus CTLA-4 blockade with ipilimumab. The data were taken from a study of radiotherapy plus CTLA-4 blockade in lung cancer. The overall study: Disease control reached 31%, with objective responses in over 15%.

Study conclusions and caveats: The authors reported that early blood T cell clone dynamics, with interferon-beta, best predicted response. Tumor-origin TCR clones grew in blood after radiotherapy plus ipilimumab.

Some clones are missing from TCRdb's copy, which holds only in-frame ones; the method was immunoSEQ multiplex PCR. The sample lists around 26,000 clones, roughly 70% seen once, with under 3.5% in the top ten. This material consisted of peripheral blood, taken from a patient treated with radiotherapy plus ipilimumab. The TCR comes from a human donor with non-small cell lung cancer whose response to radiotherapy plus ipilimumab could not be evaluated.

CDR3 coding DNA: TGCGCCGCCCAAAGGTCGGGACAGGGCTACAATGAGCAGTTCTTC. Amino acids: CAAQRSGQGYNEQFF. This chain links TRBV23-1 with TRBJ2-1; 9 positions agree with TRBD1. TRBV23-1 is an open reading frame, and its role is uncertain. The CDR3 spans 15 residues. The V and J ends lost 11 bases and 3 bases, in that order; junction bases with no gene match: 11.